The clone carrying this T cell receptor (beta chain) was seen only a few times. Its antigen remains unknown. Treatment given: approximately nine-day PBMC culture with coronavirus spike peptide pools or control peptides (ViraFEST assay). Positive PCR dates covered March to December 2020, before US Alpha, Beta and Delta variants. After around ten days of culture, CD4+ T cells were negatively selected. These data belong to a study of vaccination and CD4 T cells after COVID-19. The germline V gene encodes CDR1 MNHNS and CDR2 SASEGT. The CDR3 runs 15 residues. V lost 2 bases, J lost 0 bases, and 7 bases lay in between. An Oncomine TCR Beta short-read assay was used to sequence the DNA from cultured CD4+ T cells. MiXCR was run by TCRdb on the PCR reads, yielding one entry per CDR3 protein. The sample lists about 14,000 distinct CDR3 sequences; 40% to 50% were seen once. General observations from the study: Analysis covered relatively few convalescent patients and lacked any early post-infection timepoints.

The source of this sequence is a human donor who had recovered from COVID-19. The rearrangement uses TRBV6-1 and TRBJ1-4; D gene uncertain. Sequencing input: CD4+ T cells from blood, cultured in vitro. CDR3 region: CASSEMGTTNEKLFF. The CDR3 bases are TGTGCCAGCAGTGAAATGGGGACAACTAATGAAAAACTGTTTTTT.